These 30 T cell receptor beta chains share one sample of origin, sequenced in a study of beta chain features in type 1 diabetes. The isolated RNA, all of it, was reverse transcribed, so expressed TCRB transcripts were what got sequenced. Profiled with immunoSEQ multiplex PCR; TCRdb holds only in-frame clones, not every one. The table records about 360,000 clones, around an eighth of them present only once. Sequenced sample: naive CD4+ T cells from blood. These receptors originate from a man between 18 and 35 years old in good health.

V gene TRBV2 combines with J gene TRBJ2-7; 7 bases are shared with TRBD1. Germline V gene data show CDR1 as SNHLY and CDR2 as FYNNEI. The CDR3 is 15 amino acids. Losses at the gene ends were 5 bases for V and 6 bases for J; bases not matched to a gene: 13. The CDR3 nucleotides read TGTGCCAGCAGTCCCGGGACAGCACTTTCGGGCGAGCAGTACTTC. Translated, it gives CASSPGTALSGEQYF.

The J gene is TRBJ2-7, the V gene TRBV11-2; 8 nucleotides line up with TRBD2. There are 15 residues in the CDR3. Germline V gives CDR1 SGHAT, CDR2 FQNNGV. After removal of 6 bases from V and 1 base from J, the junction contained 8 bases not matched to a gene. For the CDR3, the DNA is TGTGCCAGCAGTTTTGGCGGGAGGACGTCCTACGAGCAGTACTTC. This codes for CASSFGGRTSYEQYF.

The genes are TRBV7-7 and TRBJ2-1, with 7 bases lining up with TRBD2. CDR1 and CDR2 from the germline V gene are SSHAT and FNYEAQ (reference sequence). This CDR3 spans 13 amino acids. V dropped 5 bases and J dropped 8; count of bases not matched to a gene: 6. CDR3 amino acids: CASSLTSDHEQFF. Written as DNA, the CDR3 is TGTGCCAGCAGCCTAACTAGCGATCATGAGCAGTTCTTC.

This chain uses TRBV4-1 with TRBJ2-7; unclear D gene. CDR3 length: 14 amino acids. The ends were cut back, 4 bases at V and 3 bases at J, with 13 bases in the middle. CDR1 is MGHRA and CDR2 is YSYEKL in the germline V gene. CDR3 bases: TGCGCCAGCAGCCCCCGATTACAGTACTACGAGCAGTACTTC. As protein: CASSPRLQYYEQYF.

The chain joins TRBV20-1 to TRBJ1-1, with a tentative D call TRBD1 (6 bases). The CDR3 totals 11 residues. Germline CDR1 DFQATT, CDR2 SNEGSKA (reference sequence). Trimming removed 7 bases at V and 3 bases at J, with 9 bases between. In DNA, the CDR3 is TGCAGTGTCAAGGGGGACACTGAAGCTTTCTTT. Translating it yields CSVKGDTEAFF.

The J gene is TRBJ1-2, the V gene TRBV5-1, with 7 bases fitting TRBD1. This CDR3 comprises 13 residues. V lost 4 bases to trimming and J lost 8 bases; unmatched junction nucleotides: 8. Germline V lookup: CDR1 SGHRS, CDR2 YFSETQ. The CDR3 sequence: CASSVGQAAGYTF. The CDR3 DNA is TGCGCCAGCAGCGTCGGACAGGCTGCGGGCTACACCTTC.

The chain links TRBV10-3 to TRBJ1-2; TRBD1 aligns across 7 bases. Unmatched junction bases numbered 12, after V lost 5 bases and J lost 0 bases. The CDR3 covers 17 residues. CDR1 ENHRY and CDR2 SYGVKD come from the germline V gene. CDR3 in amino acids: CAISSLGTDQTNYGYTF. CDR3 sequence (DNA): TGTGCCATCAGTTCCCTCGGGACAGATCAAACTAACTATGGCTACACCTTC.

The chain joins TRBV9 to TRBJ2-4; D may be TRBD2 (5 bases). Deletions cut 0 bases from V and 6 bases from J, with 10 bases between. The CDR3 length is 14 residues. Germline lookup yields CDR1 SGDLS and CDR2 YYNGEE. The DNA of the CDR3 is TGTGCCAGCAGCGTAGGGGGAGTGGGAAACATTCAGTACTTC. This codes for CASSVGGVGNIQYF.

The table lists this clone with a few counts. J is TRBJ2-7 and V is TRBV30, with a possible D match to TRBD1 (6 bases). Germline V gives CDR1 GTSNPN, CDR2 SVGIG (reference sequence). This CDR3 comprises 13 residues. Trimming took off 7 bases at V and 2 bases at J, with 15 bases between the two ends. The CDR3 DNA sequence: TGTGCCTTGGGGGCAGGGGCGGCCTACGAGCAGTACTTC. Translated, it gives CALGAGAAYEQYF.

J is TRBJ1-1 and V is TRBV30, with 8 bases fitting TRBD1. The CDR3 consists of 13 residues. Germline loops: CDR1 GTSNPN, CDR2 SVGIG (reference sequence). Trimming removed 4 bases from V and 2 bases from J; junction bases left unmatched: 3. This CDR3 is CAWNRGVNTEAFF. The CDR3 bases are TGTGCCTGGAACAGGGGGGTAAACACTGAAGCTTTCTTT.

This chain connects TRBV28 to TRBJ2-5; D not certain. The J call is uncertain, as TRBJ2-7 better fits the DNA end. The CDR3 runs 13 residues. Germline CDR1 reads MDHEN; CDR2 reads SYDVKM. DNA of the CDR3: TGTGCCAGCAGTTTTGGTTTTCGGTACGAGCAGTACTTC. This gives the protein CASSFGFRYEQYF.

The V call is TRBV9, the J call TRBJ2-5; 11 bases are shared with TRBD2. V was pared by 7 bases and J by 4 bases, with 12 bases of the junction left unmatched. CDR1 is SGDLS and CDR2 is YYNGEE in the germline V gene. The CDR3 covers 16 residues. This chain's CDR3 is CASGDPLAGDGETQYF. The DNA for the CDR3 is TGTGCCAGCGGCGACCCACTAGCGGGGGATGGAGAGACCCAGTACTTC.

This rearrangement joins TRBV6-6 to TRBJ2-1; the match to TRBD1 covers 8 bases. The CDR3 has 14 amino acids. Looked up from germline, CDR1 is MNHNY and CDR2 is SVGAGI (reference sequence). The ends lost 0 bases at V and 16 bases at J; junction bases unmatched: 11. CDR3 nucleotide sequence: TGTGCCAGCAGTTACTCGGGCTCGGGACAGGTCTTCTTCTTC. Its translation: CASSYSGSGQVFFF.

The chain joins TRBV11-2 to TRBJ1-3; D call uncertain. CDR3 length: 15 amino acids. Germline CDR1 and CDR2: SGHAT and FQNNGV. Trimming pared 2 bases from V and 0 bases from J, leaving 8 bases between. The CDR3 loop reads CASSLRGVSGNTIYF. The CDR3 bases are TGTGCCAGCAGCTTACGCGGGGTCTCTGGAAACACCATATATTTT. The full variable domain, in which reference TRBV11-2 and TRBJ1-3 provide the parts outside the CDR3, is EAGVAQSPRYKIIEKRQSVAFWCNPISGHATLYWYQQILGQGPKLLIQFQNNGVVDDSQLPKDRFSAERLKGVDSTLKIQPAKLEDSAVYLCASSLRGVSGNTIYFGEGSWLTVV.

J is TRBJ1-2 and V is TRBV29-1; 8 bases are a match to TRBD1. Unmatched junction bases numbered 9, after V lost 7 bases and J lost 8 bases. This CDR3 has 12 residues. The germline gives CDR1 SQVTM, CDR2 ANQGSEA. CDR3 sequence: CSGPTGGGGYTF. The DNA for the CDR3 is TGCAGCGGACCTACAGGGGGTGGAGGCTACACCTTC. Based on the CDR3 plus reference TRBV29-1 and TRBJ1-2, the full variable domain is SAVISQKPSRDICQRGTSLTIQCQVDSQVTMMFWYRQQPGQSLTLIATANQGSEATYESGFVIDKFPISRPNLTFSTLTVSNMSPEDSSIYLCSGPTGGGGYTFGSGTRLTVV.

This sequence joins TRBV15 and TRBJ1-2; D call uncertain. V was cut by 0 bases and J by 7 bases, with 3 bases left in between. This CDR3 has 11 amino acids. Germline V gene lookup returns CDR1 LNHNV and CDR2 YYDKDF (reference sequence). CDR3 DNA sequence: TGTGCCACCAGCAGAGATCTTGGCTACACCTTC. This encodes CATSRDLGYTF.

In this sample, this clone turned up a few times. This chain links TRBV5-5 with TRBJ2-2, with 7 bases aligning to TRBD1. J gave up 2 bases and V 0 bases, and 4 bases lay outside the gene matches. Per germline, CDR1 SGHKS and CDR2 YYEKEE (reference sequence). The CDR3 loop spans 16 amino acids. CDR3 DNA sequence: TGTGCCAGCAGCTTGGCCGGGACAGCTAACACCGGGGAGCTGTTTTTT. Amino acid sequence: CASSLAGTANTGELFF.

The chain carries TRBV29-1 and TRBJ1-1, with unresolved D. Germline V gene sequence: CDR1 SQVTM, CDR2 ANQGSEA. The CDR3 is 14 residues long. Between the trimmed V and J ends, which lost 6 bases and 0 bases, there was a span of 14 bases. This CDR3 reads CSVRPRSMNTEAFF. CDR3 coding DNA: TGCAGCGTCCGCCCTAGGTCGATGAACACTGAAGCTTTCTTT.

The V gene is TRBV4-2, the J gene TRBJ1-1; 7 positions match TRBD1. Germline loops: CDR1 LGHNA, CDR2 YNFKEQ. The CDR3 runs 13 residues. The V gene end was trimmed by 4 bases and the J gene end by 4 bases; junction bases not matched to a gene: 3. This CDR3 reads CASSRDRATEAFF. The CDR3 coding sequence is TGTGCCAGCAGCCGCGACAGGGCCACTGAAGCTTTCTTT.

This clone was counted a few times. The rearrangement links TRBV4-3 to TRBJ2-5; D might be TRBD2 (5 bases). V gave up 0 bases and J gave up 3 bases, with 17 bases separating them. The CDR3 has 17 amino acids. Germline V gene data show CDR1 as LGHNA and CDR2 as YSLEER. The CDR3 here is CASSQELSDYVKETQYF. The CDR3 DNA follows: TGCGCCAGCAGCCAAGAGCTGAGCGACTATGTTAAAGAGACCCAGTACTTC.

This clone showed up just a few times. A junction end diverges from the germline sequence, so it may reflect a read error. CDR3 loop: CAWSVLTGCHF. CDR3 sequence (DNA): TGTGCCTGGAGTGTCTTGACAGGGTGCCACTTC. This chain joins TRBV30 and TRBJ1-2, with 7 bases fitting TRBD1. Per germline, CDR1 GTSNPN and CDR2 SVGIG (reference sequence). The CDR3 consists of 11 residues.

This clone was seen a handful of times. The chain couples TRBV7-9 to TRBJ2-1, with TRBD2 matching 9 bases. This CDR3 is built from 15 residues. V dropped 6 bases and J dropped 2; count of bases not matched to a gene: 5. CDR1 and CDR2 (germline): SEHNR, FQNEAQ (reference sequence). The CDR3: CASRSAGGPYNEQFF. CDR3 in DNA: TGTGCCAGCAGGTCAGCGGGAGGACCCTACAATGAGCAGTTCTTC.

The CDR3 region is CASSTGTATGELFF. The CDR3 DNA follows: TGTGCCAGCAGCACCGGGACAGCCACCGGGGAGCTGTTTTTT. The V and J genes are TRBV11-3 and TRBJ2-2; the match to TRBD1 covers 7 bases. CDR1 is SGHNT, CDR2 YENEEA, per germline. The CDR3 spans 14 residues. V was clipped by 5 bases and J by 4 bases; unmatched bases: 4.

This sequence joins TRBV30 and TRBJ1-3, with D possibly being TRBD1 (6 bases). CDR1 and CDR2 (germline): GTSNPN, SVGIG (reference sequence). The CDR3 is 14 amino acids. V lost 2 bases and J lost 4, with 12 bases in between. CDR3 sequence reads: CAWSWTVLGNTIYF. CDR3 sequence (DNA): TGTGCCTGGAGTTGGACAGTGCTCGGAAACACCATATATTTT.

This clone appeared a few times. V and J are TRBV2 and TRBJ2-5; D uncertain. The CDR3 spans 11 residues. Germline loops: CDR1 SNHLY, CDR2 FYNNEI. V was cut by 11 bases and J by 4 bases, with 11 bases left in between. CDR3 amino acids: CAGGVGETQYF. In nucleotides, the CDR3 is TGTGCCGGTGGAGTTGGAGAGACCCAGTACTTC.

There are a few counts of this clone. This sequence joins TRBV29-1 and TRBJ2-3, with TRBD2 as a possible D gene (6 bases). The CDR3 is 14 residues long. Germline V gives CDR1 SQVTM, CDR2 ANQGSEA. Trimming took off 4 bases at V and 6 bases at J, with 17 bases between the two ends. The CDR3 region is CSVGALGGWDTQYF. The CDR3 nucleotides are TGCAGCGTTGGGGCTCTTGGGGGGTGGGATACGCAGTATTTT.

Only a few counts were recorded for this clone. The rearrangement uses TRBV30 and TRBJ1-3, with D possibly matching TRBD1 (5 bases). V lost 0 bases and J lost 0, with 12 bases in between. This CDR3 contains 16 residues. Per the germline V gene, CDR1 is GTSNPN and CDR2 is SVGIG (reference sequence). CDR3 in DNA: TGTGCCTGGAGTGTAGGGGTTCCCGTCTCTGGAAACACCATATATTTT. It specifies CAWSVGVPVSGNTIYF.

In this sample, this clone turned up a few times. CDR3: CASSRDRLITYEQYF. The CDR3 DNA sequence: TGTGCCAGCAGCAGAGACAGGTTGATTACCTACGAGCAGTACTTC. The rearrangement uses TRBV7-2 and TRBJ2-7; D is perhaps TRBD1 (6 bases). This CDR3 spans 15 amino acids. V lost 5 bases to trimming and J lost 2 bases, with 16 bases between them. Germline-derived CDR1 and CDR2 are SGHTA and FQGNSA.

This chain joins TRBV19 and TRBJ2-4, with 7 bases identical to TRBD1. The CDR3 covers 16 residues. Germline CDR1 reads LNHDA; CDR2 reads SQIVND (reference sequence). V was pared by 4 bases and J by 1 base, with 7 bases of the junction left unmatched. Here the CDR3 reads CASSSRDSEAKNIQYF. The CDR3 DNA sequence: TGTGCCAGTAGTAGTAGGGACAGTGAGGCCAAAAACATTCAGTACTTC.

The chain links TRBV4-3 to TRBJ2-6, with D maybe TRBD2 (6 bases). V was clipped by 0 bases and J by 0 bases, with 12 bases between them. The CDR3 is 18 residues long. From germline, CDR1 is LGHNA and CDR2 YSLEER. Here the CDR3 reads CASSQDTSRYSGANVLTF. The CDR3 DNA reads TGCGCCAGCAGCCAAGATACTAGCAGATACTCTGGGGCCAACGTCCTGACTTTC.